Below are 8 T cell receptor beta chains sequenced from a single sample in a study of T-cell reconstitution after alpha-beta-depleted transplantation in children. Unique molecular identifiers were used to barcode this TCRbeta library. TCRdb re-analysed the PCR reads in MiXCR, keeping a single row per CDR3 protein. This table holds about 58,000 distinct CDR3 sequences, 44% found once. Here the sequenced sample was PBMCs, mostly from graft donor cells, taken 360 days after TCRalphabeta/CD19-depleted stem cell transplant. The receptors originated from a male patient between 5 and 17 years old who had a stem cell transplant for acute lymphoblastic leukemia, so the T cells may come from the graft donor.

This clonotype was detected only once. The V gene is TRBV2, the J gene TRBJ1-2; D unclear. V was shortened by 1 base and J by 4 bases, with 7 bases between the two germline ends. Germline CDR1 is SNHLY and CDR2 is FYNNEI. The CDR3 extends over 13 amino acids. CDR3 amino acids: CASSEGAIYGYTF. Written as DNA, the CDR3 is TGTGCCAGCAGTGAAGGGGCGATCTATGGCTACACCTTC.

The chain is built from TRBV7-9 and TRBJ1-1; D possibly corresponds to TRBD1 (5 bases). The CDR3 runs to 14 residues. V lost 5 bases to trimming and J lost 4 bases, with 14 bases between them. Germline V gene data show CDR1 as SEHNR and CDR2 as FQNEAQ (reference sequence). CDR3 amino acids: CASSARRDATEAFF. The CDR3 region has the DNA TGTGCCAGCAGCGCCCGCAGGGATGCCACTGAAGCTTTCTTT.

The CDR3 DNA is TGTGCCACCAGTGGGACCGCTGGGAATCAGCCCCAGCATTTT. Amino acids: CATSGTAGNQPQHF. This chain links TRBV24-1 with TRBJ1-5; D gene uncertain. The CDR3 extends over 14 amino acids. CDR1 is KGHDR and CDR2 is SFDVKD in the germline V gene. V shed 5 bases and J shed 4 bases, with 11 bases lying between them.

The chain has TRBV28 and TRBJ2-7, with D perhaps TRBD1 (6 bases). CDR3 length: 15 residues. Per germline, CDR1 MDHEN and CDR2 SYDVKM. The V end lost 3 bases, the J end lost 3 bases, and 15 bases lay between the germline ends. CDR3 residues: CASSLPTGQLYEQYF. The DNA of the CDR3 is TGTGCCAGCAGTTTGCCGACAGGCCAGCTCTACGAGCAGTACTTC.

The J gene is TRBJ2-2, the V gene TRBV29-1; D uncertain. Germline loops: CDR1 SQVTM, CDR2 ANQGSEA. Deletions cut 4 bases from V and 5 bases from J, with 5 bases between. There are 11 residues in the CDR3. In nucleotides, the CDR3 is TGCAGCGTTGCCGAGACCGGGGAGCTGTTTTTT. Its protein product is CSVAETGELFF.

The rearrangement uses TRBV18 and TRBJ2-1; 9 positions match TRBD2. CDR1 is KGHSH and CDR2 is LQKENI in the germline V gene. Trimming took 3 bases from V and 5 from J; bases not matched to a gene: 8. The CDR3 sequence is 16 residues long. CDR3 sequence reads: CASSPPGLAGNNEQFF. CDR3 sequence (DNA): TGTGCCAGCTCACCTCCTGGGCTAGCGGGAAACAATGAGCAGTTCTTC.

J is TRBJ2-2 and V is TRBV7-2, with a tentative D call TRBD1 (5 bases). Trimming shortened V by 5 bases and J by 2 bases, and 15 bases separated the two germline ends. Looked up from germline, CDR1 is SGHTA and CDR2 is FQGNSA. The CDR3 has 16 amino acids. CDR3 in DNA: TGTGCCAGCAGCACCAGGGCCCAGGTCAACACCGGGGAGCTGTTTTTT. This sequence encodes CASSTRAQVNTGELFF.

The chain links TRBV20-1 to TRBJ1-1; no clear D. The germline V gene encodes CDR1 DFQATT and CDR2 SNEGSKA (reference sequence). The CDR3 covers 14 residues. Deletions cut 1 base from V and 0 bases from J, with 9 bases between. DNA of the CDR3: TGCAGTGCTAGAGTTCCAGGCCTGAACACTGAAGCTTTCTTT. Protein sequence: CSARVPGLNTEAFF.